The 2 T cell receptor beta chains presented below share a single source sample, sequenced in a study of cytomegalovirus exposure and HLA in healthy donors. It was with 60 Vbeta and 13 Jbeta primers that the PCR ran. Assay: immunoSEQ multiplex PCR; the TCRdb copy retains only in-frame clones and omits some. The sample has 110,000 or so clones; roughly 76% are singletons. Sequencing was performed on PBMCs. Source of these receptors: a man aged 45 to 65 in good health and CMV-seropositive.

The V call is TRBV2, the J call TRBJ1-1; TRBD1 agrees at 7 bases. The J segment lost 4 bases and the V segment lost 6 bases, leaving 11 bases of the junction unmatched. This CDR3 has 15 amino acids. CDR1 and CDR2 from the germline V gene are SNHLY and FYNNEI. The CDR3 DNA reads as TGTGCCAGCAGACCCAATTCGGACAGGAGCACTGAAGCTTTCTTT. Its protein is CASRPNSDRSTEAFF. The full variable domain, in which reference TRBV2 and TRBJ1-1 provide the parts outside the CDR3, is EPEVTQTPSHQVTQMGQEVILRCVPISNHLYFYWYRQILGQKVEFLVSFYNNEISEKSEIFDDQFSVERPDGSNFTLKIRSTKLEDSAMYFCASRPNSDRSTEAFFGQGTRLTVV.

The sample holds a few counts of this clone. The gene calls are TRBV2 and TRBJ1-5, with TRBD1 matching 7 bases. J was trimmed by 1 base and V by 7 bases; bases with no gene match: 10. The CDR3 contains 16 residues. Germline-derived CDR1 and CDR2 are SNHLY and FYNNEI. DNA of the CDR3: TGTGCCAGCACAGTAGACAGGGAAGGGAGCAATCAGCCCCAGCATTTT. It translates to CASTVDREGSNQPQHF.